These 28 T cell receptor beta chains originate from one sample sequenced in a study of identical twins (dated by TCRdb to 2016 to 2017). The library was obtained by 5' RACE. The run used an Illumina HiSeq 2000. The public reads were reprocessed in TCRdb via fastp at Q25 and MiXCR, keeping in-frame beta chains. A single entry per CDR3 protein holds the most common genes and DNA from its merged rows. This sample gives approximately 220,000 distinct CDR3 sequences in total; more than 6.5% of them show up just once. The ten largest clonotypes hold less than 2% of the sample. Separately, the same data were catalogued under a study of yellow fever vaccine responses in identical twins.

The sequenced material came from memory (CD45RO+) T cells sorted from blood. In the paper's terms, the cell subset or site label means: CD45RO+ enriched T cells. All receptors come from a woman under 30 in good health.

This clonotype was counted at least ten times. This chain uses TRBV21-1 with TRBJ2-3; the DNA was not compared with TRBD1, the D call given in the table. TRBV21-1 is a known pseudogene. This CDR3 is built from 18 residues. The CDR3 sequence: CASSNITTGGRSTDTQYF. CDR3 DNA sequence: TGTGCCAGCAGCAATATTACCACAGGGGGTCGGAGCACAGATACGCAGTATTTT.

In this sample, this clonotype turned up a few times. The J gene is TRBJ1-1, the V gene TRBV7-6; D remains unclear. The CDR3 has 13 amino acids. V lost 1 base and J lost 5, with 8 bases in between. CDR1 is SGHVS, CDR2 FNYEAQ, per germline. The CDR3 sequence: CASSLDPGTEAFF. The CDR3 bases are TGTGCCAGCAGCTTAGATCCGGGGACTGAAGCTTTCTTT.

This clonotype has a handful of counts. This sequence joins TRBV7-2 and TRBJ1-2, with 7 bases lining up with TRBD1. V dropped 6 bases and J dropped 7; count of bases not matched to a gene: 17. Germline loops: CDR1 SGHTA, CDR2 FQGNSA. This CDR3 is built from 16 residues. The CDR3 DNA is TGTGCCAGCAGTCAACAAGGGACAGCCATACAAGGTGGCTACACCTTC. Protein product: CASSQQGTAIQGGYTF.

The chain employs TRBV28 and TRBJ2-4; D is ambiguous. The germline V and J ends were trimmed by 6 bases and 5 bases, with 11 bases remaining between them. Germline loops: CDR1 MDHEN, CDR2 SYDVKM. The CDR3 consists of 13 residues. As DNA, the CDR3 is TGTGCCAGCAGCACCGGAAGGGAAAACATTCAGTACTTC. This codes for CASSTGRENIQYF.

This clonotype showed up many times. The chain joins TRBV20-1 to TRBJ1-5; 8 bases match TRBD1. The CDR3 has 14 amino acids. Trimming removed 6 bases from V and 6 bases from J; junction bases left unmatched: 10. The germline gives CDR1 DFQATT, CDR2 SNEGSKA (reference sequence). CDR3 bases: TGCAGTGCCCCAGCCAGGGGGCTGGGTCAGCCCCAGCATTTT. Translated: CSAPARGLGQPQHF.

This clonotype was seen a few times. The CDR3: CASSLTGAKSYNEQFF. As DNA, the CDR3 is TGTGCCAGCAGCTTAACGGGAGCGAAATCCTACAATGAGCAGTTCTTC. The chain employs TRBV7-2 and TRBJ2-1; a possible D gene is TRBD2 (6 bases). The CDR3 has 16 amino acids. Looked up from germline, CDR1 is SGHTA and CDR2 is FQGNSA. Trimming took off 2 bases at V and 1 base at J, with 12 bases between the two ends.

This clonotype was recorded many times. DNA of the CDR3: TGCGCCAGCAGCGTAGACAGTGGGGATACGCAGTATTTT. Translating it yields CASSVDSGDTQYF. This chain links TRBV5-1 with TRBJ2-3; D may be TRBD1 (5 bases). Between the trimmed V and J ends, which lost 4 bases and 6 bases, there was a span of 12 bases. There are 13 residues in the CDR3. Germline V gene data show CDR1 as SGHRS and CDR2 as YFSETQ.

The rearrangement links TRBV20-1 to TRBJ1-2; 9 bases are shared with TRBD1. Germline lookup yields CDR1 DFQATT and CDR2 SNEGSKA (reference sequence). CDR3 length: 15 residues. V gave up 4 bases and J gave up 4 bases; unmatched junction bases: 10. CDR3 DNA: TGCAGTGCTACCCCGGGGGACAGGGCGGGCTATGGCTACACCTTC. This sequence encodes CSATPGDRAGYGYTF.

In regard to this clonotype: This could be a read error, since a much larger clone is one nucleotide away. The genes are TRBV11-2 and TRBJ1-1, with D unclear. Per the germline V gene, CDR1 is SGHAT and CDR2 is FQNNGV. CDR3 length: 14 amino acids. In nucleotides, the CDR3 is TGTGCCCGCAGCTTGCTAGGGTCGGACACTGAAGCTTTCTTT. Translating it yields CARSLLGSDTEAFF.

The sample holds a few counts of this clonotype. The chain employs TRBV20-1 and TRBJ2-7; D not certain. Germline V lookup: CDR1 DFQATT, CDR2 SNEGSKA (reference sequence). CDR3 length equals 13 residues. V gave up 5 bases and J gave up 7 bases, with 18 bases separating them. The CDR3 loop reads CSAEERSVEEQYF. DNA of the CDR3: TGCAGTGCTGAAGAGCGCTCGGTTGAAGAGCAGTACTTC.

This clonotype has a handful of counts. The rearrangement links TRBV2 to TRBJ2-1; a weak D match, TRBD1 (6 bases). Germline V CDR1 and CDR2: SNHLY, FYNNEI. The CDR3 is 14 residues long. V lost 6 bases and J lost 7, with 16 bases in between. CDR3 sequence: CASRGTSGVNEQFF. CDR3 sequence (DNA): TGTGCCAGCAGAGGGACATCGGGTGTAAATGAGCAGTTCTTC.

Many counts were recorded for this clonotype. V usage is TRBV12-3 or TRBV12-4 and J usage is TRBJ1-1; D possibly corresponds to TRBD1 (5 bases). The ends were cut back, 8 bases at V and 4 bases at J, with 14 bases in the middle. The CDR3 has 13 amino acids. The CDR3 coding sequence is TGTGCCAGCGGGCCGGGACCGAGCACTGAAGCTTTCTTT. It encodes CASGPGPSTEAFF.

In its sample, this clonotype was seen many times. The chain carries TRBV19 and TRBJ2-1, with 8 bases lining up with TRBD1. Germline CDR1 is LNHDA and CDR2 is SQIVND (reference sequence). V lost 5 bases to trimming and J lost 5 bases; unmatched junction nucleotides: 14. The CDR3 loop spans 17 amino acids. CDR3 protein: CASSALATGDLHNEQFF. The CDR3 nucleotides are TGTGCCAGTAGTGCCCTGGCGACAGGGGACCTTCACAATGAGCAGTTCTTC.

This clonotype was counted many times. The chain combines TRBV7-9 with TRBJ2-1, with a possible D match to TRBD2 (5 bases). The CDR3 has 15 residues. Germline V gene data show CDR1 as SEHNR and CDR2 as FQNEAQ (reference sequence). The V gene lost 5 bases and the J gene lost 0 bases, with 11 bases spanning the gap. The CDR3: CASSAIASSYNEQFF. CDR3 nucleotides: TGTGCCAGCAGCGCAATAGCGTCCTCCTACAATGAGCAGTTCTTC. Drawing the rest from reference TRBV7-9 and TRBJ2-1, the complete variable domain is DTGVSQNPRHKITKRGQNVTFRCDPISEHNRLYWYRQTLGQGPEFLTYFQNEAQLEKSRLLSDRFSAERPKGSFSTLEIQRTEQGDSAMYLCASSAIASSYNEQFFGPGTRLTVL.

This clonotype was counted only a few times. J is TRBJ1-5 and V is TRBV30; TRBD1 matches 9 bases. V lost 3 bases to trimming and J lost 4 bases; unmatched junction nucleotides: 1. CDR1 and CDR2 from the germline V gene are GTSNPN and SVGIG (reference sequence). This CDR3 has 13 residues. In DNA form, the CDR3 reads TGTGCCTGGAGGGACAGGGGAAATCAGCCCCAGCATTTT. Residues: CAWRDRGNQPQHF.

This clonotype was picked up many times. The chain links TRBV28 to TRBJ2-2; TRBD2 might be the D (5 bases). V lost 3 bases to trimming and J lost 7 bases, with 12 bases between them. This CDR3 is built from 14 residues. Germline lookup yields CDR1 MDHEN and CDR2 SYDVKM. In DNA form, the CDR3 reads TGTGCCAGCAGTTTTAGGAGCGGATACGGGGAGCTGTTTTTT. Translating it yields CASSFRSGYGELFF.

This sequence joins TRBV10-3 and TRBJ1-5, with a weak D call TRBD1 (5 bases). CDR1 ENHRY and CDR2 SYGVKD come from the germline V gene. The V and J ends lost 2 bases and 0 bases respectively, with 8 bases between them. The CDR3 covers 15 residues. CDR3 DNA: TGTGCCATCAGTGAGACGGGGGATAGCAATCAGCCCCAGCATTTT. This sequence encodes CAISETGDSNQPQHF.

Ten or more counts support this clonotype. The J gene is TRBJ1-4, the V gene TRBV12-3 or TRBV12-4, with 8 bases aligning to TRBD1. Trimming cost V 6 bases and J 3 bases; bases outside gene matches: 6. This CDR3 contains 15 residues. The CDR3 DNA is TGTGCCAGCAGACGACAGGGGACCGCTAATGAAAAACTGTTTTTT. This translates into CASRRQGTANEKLFF.

This clonotype came up a few times. CDR3 sequence reads: CATSRPGTDTGELFF. The CDR3 DNA follows: TGTGCCACCAGCAGACCCGGGACAGACACCGGGGAGCTGTTTTTT. The rearrangement uses TRBV15 and TRBJ2-2; 7 nucleotides align to TRBD1. The CDR3 contains 15 residues. Germline V CDR1 and CDR2: LNHNV, YYDKDF (reference sequence). The ends lost 2 bases at V and 3 bases at J; junction bases unmatched: 3.

This clonotype has just a few counts. The chain carries TRBV24-1 and TRBJ2-3; weak D call: TRBD2 (7 bases). The CDR3 is 15 amino acids. Between the trimmed V and J ends, which lost 5 bases and 2 bases, there was a span of 13 bases. Looked up from germline, CDR1 is KGHDR and CDR2 is SFDVKD. This chain's CDR3 is CATSGGGRNTDTQYF. In nucleotides, the CDR3 is TGTGCCACCAGTGGGGGGGGGCGAAACACAGATACGCAGTATTTT.

V and J are TRBV6-2 or TRBV6-3 and TRBJ2-7; no clear D gene. Trimming pared 6 bases from V and 5 bases from J, leaving 8 bases between. This CDR3 comprises 11 residues. Germline V CDR1 and CDR2: MNHEY, SVGEGT. In DNA form, the CDR3 reads TGTGCCAGCAGCCGGTCTAACGAGCAGTACTTC. Its translation is CASSRSNEQYF.

This clonotype showed up many times. The chain employs TRBV9 and TRBJ2-3; 7 bases align to TRBD2. The germline CDR1 and CDR2 sequences are SGDLS and YYNGEE. After removal of 4 bases from V and 2 bases from J, the junction contained 10 bases not matched to a gene. The CDR3 sequence is 16 residues long. CDR3 sequence: CASSPGLLKNTDTQYF. The CDR3 coding sequence is TGTGCCAGCAGCCCGGGACTACTGAAAAACACAGATACGCAGTATTTT.

In this sample, this clonotype turned up a few times. The V gene is TRBV3-1, the J gene TRBJ2-1, with D possibly called TRBD1 or TRBD2 (5 bases each). Germline CDR1 and CDR2: LGHDT and YNNKEL (reference sequence). The length of the CDR3 is 15 residues. V was clipped by 1 base and J by 7 bases, with 14 bases between them. The CDR3 nucleotides read TGTGCCAGCAGCCAAGGCAGGGAGCGGTTAAATGAGCAGTTCTTC. It is translated as CASSQGRERLNEQFF.

This clonotype came up a few times. V usage is TRBV28 and J usage is TRBJ2-7; 8 nucleotides agree with TRBD1. The CDR3 runs to 12 residues. Trimming at V came to 6 bases and at J to 5 bases, leaving 3 bases not matched to a gene. Germline CDR1 MDHEN, CDR2 SYDVKM. CDR3 DNA sequence: TGTGCCAGCAGATCGACAGGGGACGAGCAGTACTTC. Amino acid sequence: CASRSTGDEQYF.

This clonotype was counted many times. V usage is TRBV29-1 and J usage is TRBJ1-5, with 7 bases matching TRBD1. The CDR3 length is 14 residues. Germline V CDR1 and CDR2: SQVTM, ANQGSEA. V lost 7 bases and J lost 5; bases outside the gene matches: 11. CDR3 coding DNA: TGCAGCGCCTCCGTCGGACAGGCTTATCAGCCCCAGCATTTT. Translating it yields CSASVGQAYQPQHF.

At least ten counts were recorded for this clonotype. The chain uses TRBV7-2 and TRBJ1-4; TRBD1 matches 7 bases. The CDR3 is made up of 14 amino acids. The J segment lost 11 bases and the V segment lost 2 bases, leaving 8 bases of the junction unmatched. Germline values: CDR1 SGHTA, CDR2 FQGNSA. Here the CDR3 reads CASSLRSMGQKLFF. In DNA, the CDR3 is TGTGCCAGCAGCTTAAGGTCTATGGGACAGAAACTGTTTTTT.

As regards this clonotype: A clone one base away is much larger, so this may be a read error. CDR3 in DNA: TGCGCCAGCAATATGAACAGCGGCGGAGAGACCCAGTACTTC. Residues: CASNMNSGGETQYF. The chain links TRBV5-1 to TRBJ2-5; a possible D gene is TRBD2 (5 bases). The CDR3 has 14 residues. In germline, CDR1 is SGHRS, CDR2 YFSETQ. Deletions cut 6 bases from V and 4 bases from J, with 16 bases between.

This clonotype was seen a few times. The chain is built from TRBV29-1 and TRBJ1-2, with D tentatively TRBD1 (6 bases). CDR3 length equals 11 residues. The germline V gene encodes CDR1 SQVTM and CDR2 ANQGSEA. The ends were cut back, 4 bases at V and 5 bases at J, with 8 bases in the middle. CDR3 residues: CSVGQEYGYTF. The CDR3 bases are TGCAGCGTTGGACAGGAGTATGGCTACACCTTC.